These 15 T cell receptor beta chains were sequenced from one sample in a study of T-cell reconstitution after alpha-beta-depleted transplantation in children. Unique molecular identifiers tagged the TCRbeta library. A single record per CDR3 protein comes from TCRdb applying MiXCR to the PCR reads. This repertoire shows some 490,000 distinct CDR3 sequences, about an eighth found once; its top ten account for 5% to 6%. The sample here was PBMCs from the stem cell graft donor, taken from the stem cell graft. These receptors were taken from a human donor who donated a stem cell graft to a child with combined immunodeficiency.

This clonotype has at least ten counts. The chain couples TRBV5-1 to TRBJ1-2, with no clear D. Germline CDR1 and CDR2: SGHRS and YFSETQ. The CDR3 runs to 13 residues. V shed 0 bases and J shed 2 bases, with 5 bases lying between them. The CDR3 nucleotides read TGCGCCAGCAGCTTGGGGGCAAACTATGGCTACACCTTC. Amino acid sequence: CASSLGANYGYTF.

This clonotype was detected ten times or more. The chain employs TRBV27 and TRBJ2-7; 9 bases line up with TRBD2. This CDR3 has 15 residues. V lost 7 bases to trimming and J lost 1 base; unmatched junction nucleotides: 8. Germline assignment: CDR1 MNHEY and CDR2 SMNVEV (reference sequence). The CDR3 protein is CASTLRGLASYEQYF. The CDR3 nucleotides read TGTGCCAGCACCTTAAGGGGACTAGCTTCCTACGAGCAGTACTTC.

This clonotype was counted ten times or more. V usage is TRBV7-2 and J usage is TRBJ2-7; D is perhaps TRBD1 or TRBD2 (5 bases each). Trimming cost V 3 bases and J 3 bases, with 12 bases left between them. The CDR3 has 14 amino acids. CDR1 is SGHTA, CDR2 FQGNSA, per germline. This chain's CDR3 is CASSLGRSGYEQYF. CDR3 in DNA: TGTGCCAGCAGCTTGGGACGGTCGGGCTACGAGCAGTACTTC.

In its sample, this clonotype was seen many times. Its ends do not fully match the called genes, so a read error is possible. The V and J genes are TRBV3-1 and TRBJ2-3; TRBD2 aligns across 11 bases. The CDR3 is 15 residues long. Looked up from germline, CDR1 is LGHDT and CDR2 is YNNKEL (reference sequence). The CDR3, as DNA: TGTGCCAGCAGCCAAGAGGAAAGGGGGACTAGCGGAAAGCATTTT. Translation gives CASSQEERGTSGKHF.

V and J are TRBV12-5 and TRBJ2-7, with 11 bases matching TRBD1. Trimming took 3 bases from V and 7 from J; bases not matched to a gene: 17. The CDR3 extends over 18 amino acids. Looked up from germline, CDR1 is LGHNT and CDR2 is FRNRAP. The DNA of the CDR3 is TGTGCTAGTGGTTTAGGGACAGGGGGGGGCCTCACCTTGGAAGAGCAGTACTTC. This sequence encodes CASGLGTGGGLTLEEQYF.

The CDR3 DNA follows: TGCAGTGTTTCGAGGGGGCGAGGCTACGAGCAGTACTTC. Amino acid sequence: CSVSRGRGYEQYF. The rearrangement links TRBV20-1 to TRBJ2-7; 7 nucleotides line up with TRBD1. Germline-derived CDR1 and CDR2 are DFQATT and SNEGSKA (reference sequence). Losses at the gene ends were 7 bases for V and 3 bases for J; bases not matched to a gene: 9. CDR3 length: 13 amino acids.

This clonotype has at least ten counts. The CDR3 sequence is CASSSGGIDTQYF. CDR3 DNA: TGTGCCAGCAGCTCCGGCGGTATAGATACGCAGTATTTT. The rearrangement uses TRBV7-3 and TRBJ2-3; D is undetermined. Germline-derived CDR1 and CDR2 are SGHTA and FQGTGA. V lost 4 bases and J 5 bases, leaving 10 bases between the germline ends. The CDR3 covers 13 residues. Complete variable domain (other parts from reference TRBV7-3 and TRBJ2-3): GAGVSQTPSNKVTEKGKYVELRCDPISGHTALYWYRQSLGQGPEFLIYFQGTGAADDSGLPNDRFFAVRPEGSVSTLKIQRTERGDSAVYLCASSSGGIDTQYFGPGTRLTVL.

This clonotype was seen a few times. This chain uses TRBV4-3 with TRBJ2-1; D unclear. The V and J ends lost 0 bases and 0 bases respectively, with 6 bases between them. The germline V gene has CDR1 LGHNA and CDR2 YSLEER. The CDR3 has 15 residues. The CDR3 region is CASSQDPGSYNEQFF. CDR3 bases: TGCGCCAGCAGCCAAGATCCTGGCTCCTACAATGAGCAGTTCTTC.

This chain uses TRBV28 with TRBJ2-5; TRBD2 aligns across 12 bases. There are 16 residues in the CDR3. V gave up 3 bases and J gave up 2 bases; unmatched junction bases: 4. The germline gives CDR1 MDHEN, CDR2 SYDVKM. The CDR3: CASSFVGLAGQETQYF. CDR3 sequence (DNA): TGTGCCAGCAGTTTTGTAGGACTAGCGGGACAAGAGACCCAGTACTTC. The full variable domain, with the rest looked up from reference TRBV28 and TRBJ2-5, is DVKVTQSSRYLVKRTGEKVFLECVQDMDHENMFWYRQDPGLGLRLIYFSYDVKMKEKGDIPEGYSVSREKKERFSLILESASTNQTSMYLCASSFVGLAGQETQYFGPGTRLLVL.

V and J are TRBV2 and TRBJ2-1, with TRBD2 matching over 11 bases. Germline trimming cut 6 bases from V and 4 bases from J; bases unmatched to any gene: 5. The CDR3 has 15 amino acids. Looked up from germline, CDR1 is SNHLY and CDR2 is FYNNEI. The CDR3 loop reads CASRATSGTYNEQFF. The DNA for the CDR3 is TGTGCCAGCAGAGCGACTAGCGGGACTTACAATGAGCAGTTCTTC.

The V gene is TRBV20-1, the J gene TRBJ2-7, with TRBD2 matching over 10 bases. CDR3 length equals 14 residues. V dropped 6 bases and J dropped 7; count of bases not matched to a gene: 12. Germline V gene sequence: CDR1 DFQATT, CDR2 SNEGSKA (reference sequence). CDR3: CSAPRLAGADEQYF. In DNA form, the CDR3 reads TGCAGTGCACCTCGTCTAGCGGGAGCAGATGAGCAGTACTTC.

V usage is TRBV4-3 and J usage is TRBJ2-1, with TRBD2 matching over 7 bases. With V trimmed by 0 bases and J by 2 bases, 4 bases remained unmatched. The CDR3 length is 16 residues. Looked up from germline, CDR1 is LGHNA and CDR2 is YSLEER. Here the CDR3 DNA reads TGCGCCAGCAGCCAAGATGGGCTAGCGGCCTACAATGAGCAGTTCTTC. Protein sequence: CASSQDGLAAYNEQFF.

J is TRBJ2-1 and V is TRBV7-6; D uncertain. V shed 2 bases and J shed 0 bases, with 11 bases lying between them. Germline loops: CDR1 SGHVS, CDR2 FNYEAQ. The CDR3 has 16 amino acids. DNA of the CDR3: TGTGCCAGCAGCTTACACCCCAGTAGCTCCTACAATGAGCAGTTCTTC. Translated, it gives CASSLHPSSSYNEQFF.

This clonotype was seen a handful of times. The chain uses TRBV4-1 and TRBJ2-3, with TRBD2 identical over 8 bases. CDR3 length: 16 amino acids. CDR1 and CDR2 (germline): MGHRA, YSYEKL. V was pared by 4 bases and J by 5 bases, with 11 bases of the junction left unmatched. The CDR3 DNA reads as TGCGCCAGCAGCCCACAGACGGGAGGGCAGGAAGATACGCAGTATTTT. Its translation is CASSPQTGGQEDTQYF.

There are many counts of this clonotype. The rearrangement links TRBV24-1 to TRBJ2-2; tentative D call: TRBD2 (6 bases). The CDR3 has 17 residues. CDR1 and CDR2 (germline): KGHDR, SFDVKD. The ends were cut back, 6 bases at V and 3 bases at J, with 19 bases in the middle. The CDR3: CATSNRDFITDTGELFF. CDR3 DNA: TGTGCCACCAGTAACCGGGACTTTATAACGGACACCGGGGAGCTGTTTTTT.